Listed here are 26 T cell receptor beta chains from one sample, sequenced in a study of control samples from healthy donors and cancer patients. Using immunoSEQ multiplex PCR, the repertoire was profiled, and TCRdb retains in-frame clones only, with some absent. The table records some 140,000 clones, 80% to 95% of them present only once. The sequenced sample consisted of blood. These receptors were collected from a man aged 30 to 39 in good health.

The chain is built from TRBV15 and TRBJ2-3, with 11 nucleotides matching TRBD2. The CDR3 covers 16 residues. V gave up 1 base and J gave up 4 bases; unmatched junction bases: 4. Per germline, CDR1 LNHNV and CDR2 YYDKDF (reference sequence). The CDR3 DNA reads as TGTGCCACCAGCAGAGCCGGGACTAGCGGCGCAGATACGCAGTATTTT. This gives the protein CATSRAGTSGADTQYF.

The genes are TRBV19 and TRBJ1-1, with D possibly matching TRBD1 (5 bases). V was clipped by 2 bases and J by 0 bases, with 7 bases between them. The CDR3 totals 14 residues. Germline V gene lookup returns CDR1 LNHDA and CDR2 SQIVND (reference sequence). CDR3 bases: TGTGCCAGTAGTATAAGACAGATGAACACTGAAGCTTTCTTT. Its translation is CASSIRQMNTEAFF.

The chain recombines TRBV7-2 with TRBJ2-1; no reliable D call. The V gene lost 2 bases and the J gene lost 0 bases, with 8 bases spanning the gap. CDR1 SGHTA and CDR2 FQGNSA come from the germline V gene. The CDR3 runs 15 residues. For the CDR3, the DNA is TGTGCCAGCAGCTTAAGCTCGAGCTCCTACAATGAGCAGTTCTTC. Translated, it gives CASSLSSSSYNEQFF.

The chain joins TRBV11-3 to TRBJ2-3; D might be TRBD2 (6 bases). CDR1 and CDR2 from the germline V gene are SGHNT and YENEEA. Trimming removed 3 bases at V and 1 base at J, with 14 bases between. This CDR3 has 16 residues. The CDR3 reads CASSFSGTSGTDTQYF. Written as DNA, the CDR3 is TGTGCCAGCAGCTTCTCTGGGACTTCGGGCACAGATACGCAGTATTTT.

The chain uses TRBV2 and TRBJ2-7; TRBD1 might be the D (5 bases). Trimming took 7 bases from V and 5 from J, leaving 12 bases between them. The germline V gene encodes CDR1 SNHLY and CDR2 FYNNEI. This CDR3 region has 12 residues. CDR3 loop: CASNSGWNEQYF. CDR3 sequence (DNA): TGTGCCAGCAACTCAGGGTGGAACGAGCAGTACTTC.

V and J are TRBV7-2 and TRBJ1-3; D is undetermined. CDR3 length equals 12 residues. From germline, CDR1 is SGHTA and CDR2 FQGNSA. The germline V and J ends were trimmed by 1 base and 7 bases, with 5 bases remaining between them. CDR3 in DNA: TGTGCCAGCAGCTTAGTAGGCAACACCATATATTTT. This sequence encodes CASSLVGNTIYF.

The chain joins TRBV15 to TRBJ1-5; 8 bases are shared with TRBD1. The CDR3 loop spans 16 amino acids. In germline, CDR1 is LNHNV, CDR2 YYDKDF (reference sequence). J was trimmed by 11 bases and V by 3 bases; bases with no gene match: 15. DNA for the CDR3: TGTGCCACCAGCAGGCTGGGCAGGGGGCTTATCATGGCCCAGCATTTT. This sequence encodes CATSRLGRGLIMAQHF.

The chain employs TRBV4-1 and TRBJ1-2; unclear D gene. Germline V gene data show CDR1 as MGHRA and CDR2 as YSYEKL. This CDR3 is 15 amino acids long. V was clipped by 2 bases and J by 4 bases, with 14 bases between them. The CDR3 DNA reads TGCGCCAGCAGCCAACAGTCGGGCGAAATCTATGGCTACACCTTC. This sequence encodes CASSQQSGEIYGYTF.

This CDR3 reads CASSPGSGRTSYNEQFF. The CDR3 region has the DNA TGCGCCAGCAGCCCTGGTAGCGGGAGGACCTCCTACAATGAGCAGTTCTTC. The V call is TRBV5-1, the J call TRBJ2-1; 10 bases are a match to TRBD2. This CDR3 comprises 17 residues. V lost 4 bases, J lost 0 bases, and 7 bases stayed unmatched. Germline loops: CDR1 SGHRS, CDR2 YFSETQ.

J is TRBJ2-1 and V is TRBV7-2, with TRBD2 matching 14 bases. CDR3 length: 16 residues. J gave up 8 bases and V 4 bases, and 7 bases lay outside the gene matches. Per the germline V gene, CDR1 is SGHTA and CDR2 is FQGNSA. CDR3 in DNA: TGTGCCAGCAGCTCCACCCTGACTAGCGGGAGGGATGAGCAGTTCTTC. Its translation is CASSSTLTSGRDEQFF.

This clone came up once. V and J are TRBV2 and TRBJ2-4, with D perhaps matching TRBD2 (6 bases). From germline, CDR1 is SNHLY and CDR2 FYNNEI. CDR3 length: 14 residues. V was shortened by 7 bases and J by 2 bases, with 12 bases between the two germline ends. CDR3 sequence: CASNGSGSKNIQYF. The DNA for the CDR3 is TGTGCCAGCAACGGGAGTGGGTCCAAAAACATTCAGTACTTC.

This clone has a single count. The rearrangement joins TRBV30 to TRBJ1-5; a weak D match, TRBD1 (5 bases). Germline V gene sequence: CDR1 GTSNPN, CDR2 SVGIG (reference sequence). V lost 2 bases to trimming and J lost 5 bases, with 13 bases between them. The CDR3 spans 14 residues. CDR3 protein: CAWSRGGVDQPQHF. For the CDR3, the DNA is TGTGCCTGGAGTCGCGGGGGGGTCGATCAGCCCCAGCATTTT. The whole variable domain, filled in from reference TRBV30 and TRBJ1-5, reads SQTIHQWPATLVQPVGSPLSLECTVEGTSNPNLYWYRQAAGRGLQLLFYSVGIGQISSEVPQNLSASRPQDRQFILSSKKLLLSDSGFYLCAWSRGGVDQPQHFGDGTRLSIL.

The chain carries TRBV7-3 and TRBJ2-7, with D perhaps TRBD2 (5 bases). The V and J ends lost 1 base and 5 bases respectively, with 12 bases between them. Germline V CDR1 and CDR2: SGHTA, FQGTGA. The CDR3 has 14 amino acids. The CDR3 protein is CASSLIRTGDEQYF. The DNA for the CDR3 is TGTGCCAGCAGCTTAATCCGGACCGGGGACGAGCAGTACTTC. The full variable domain, with the rest looked up from reference TRBV7-3 and TRBJ2-7, is GAGVSQTPSNKVTEKGKYVELRCDPISGHTALYWYRQSLGQGPEFLIYFQGTGAADDSGLPNDRFFAVRPEGSVSTLKIQRTERGDSAVYLCASSLIRTGDEQYFGPGTRLTVT.

The V call is TRBV30, the J call TRBJ2-1; TRBD2 matches 11 bases. The V and J ends lost 4 bases and 4 bases, in that order; junction bases with no gene match: 6. CDR3 size: 15 residues. Germline V gives CDR1 GTSNPN, CDR2 SVGIG (reference sequence). CDR3 coding DNA: TGTGCCTGGAACACCGGGACTAGCGGATACAATGAGCAGTTCTTC. Translating it yields CAWNTGTSGYNEQFF.

The CDR3 region has the DNA TGTGCCAGCAGCCCCCGGGGACTAGCGGGAGCTGGAGAGCAGTACTTC. It encodes CASSPRGLAGAGEQYF. The chain uses TRBV7-2 and TRBJ2-7; 14 bases are shared with TRBD2. V lost 5 bases to trimming and J lost 7 bases; unmatched junction nucleotides: 10. Per germline, CDR1 SGHTA and CDR2 FQGNSA. The CDR3 is 16 residues long.

The sample holds a few counts of this clone. V usage is TRBV6-5 and J usage is TRBJ1-2; 10 positions match TRBD1. From germline, CDR1 is MNHEY and CDR2 SVGAGI. This CDR3 spans 15 amino acids. V dropped 5 bases and J dropped 4; count of bases not matched to a gene: 7. For the CDR3, the DNA is TGTGCCAGCAGTAAACGGGACAGGGGCCCCTATGGCTACACCTTC. Protein: CASSKRDRGPYGYTF.

This clone was detected only a few times. This sequence joins TRBV6-6 and TRBJ1-3; 11 positions match TRBD1. The V and J ends lost 0 bases and 3 bases, in that order; junction bases with no gene match: 1. This CDR3 is 16 amino acids long. Germline V gene sequence: CDR1 MNHNY, CDR2 SVGAGI (reference sequence). The CDR3 sequence is CASSYSGQGGGNTIYF. The CDR3 bases are TGTGCCAGCAGTTACTCGGGACAGGGGGGTGGAAACACCATATATTTT.

The V and J genes are TRBV5-4 and TRBJ2-5; 15 bases align to TRBD2. The germline CDR1 and CDR2 sequences are SGHNT and YYREEE (reference sequence). V was clipped by 3 bases and J by 4 bases; unmatched bases: 1. The CDR3 extends over 15 amino acids. CDR3 residues: CASSWGLAGGETQYF. The CDR3, as DNA: TGTGCCAGCAGCTGGGGACTAGCGGGAGGAGAGACCCAGTACTTC.

The V call is TRBV3-1 (or the pseudogene TRBV3-2), the J call TRBJ2-1; the D gene is possibly TRBD2 (6 bases). Germline CDR1 and CDR2: LGHDT and YNNKEL (reference sequence). The length of the CDR3 is 15 residues. The V end was cut by 1 base, the J end by 4 bases, with 11 bases between. This CDR3 is CASSQAGDGYNEQFF. The CDR3 DNA follows: TGTGCCAGCAGCCAAGCGGGGGACGGTTACAATGAGCAGTTCTTC.

The chain combines TRBV28 with TRBJ1-2; D is perhaps TRBD1 (5 bases). The CDR3 loop spans 12 amino acids. Trimming left V 4 bases short and J 5 bases short, with 8 bases between. Germline lookup yields CDR1 MDHEN and CDR2 SYDVKM. CDR3 DNA: TGTGCCAGCAGTTGGGGGGAATATGGCTACACCTTC. Translating gives CASSWGEYGYTF.

The V call is TRBV25-1, the J call TRBJ2-7; weak D call: TRBD1 (6 bases). V was cut by 2 bases and J by 5 bases, with 19 bases left in between. The CDR3 spans 16 residues. CDR1 and CDR2 from the germline V gene are MGHDK and SYGVNS. CDR3: CASSEGDFIQGNEQYF. CDR3 DNA sequence: TGTGCCAGCAGTGAAGGAGACTTTATACAGGGCAACGAGCAGTACTTC.

The chain uses TRBV5-6 and TRBJ2-1, with D maybe TRBD2 (6 bases). Trimming stripped 3 bases from V and 7 bases from J, with 11 bases between. This CDR3 is built from 13 residues. The germline gives CDR1 SGHDT, CDR2 YYEEEE. CDR3: CASSSGTGNEQFF. The CDR3 nucleotides read TGTGCCAGCAGCTCCGGGACTGGGAATGAGCAGTTCTTC.

The CDR3 DNA is TGTGCCAGCAGCTTAGTCGCCGGCCTCTCTGGAAACACCATATATTTT. This translates into CASSLVAGLSGNTIYF. This chain joins TRBV7-6 and TRBJ1-3; D not resolved. V was shortened by 1 base and J by 0 bases, with 10 bases between the two germline ends. CDR3 size: 16 residues. CDR1 SGHVS and CDR2 FNYEAQ come from the germline V gene.

This clone came up once. J is TRBJ1-2 and V is TRBV9; D ambiguous. Germline loops: CDR1 SGDLS, CDR2 YYNGEE. The CDR3 totals 14 residues. V lost 0 bases and J 8 bases, leaving 14 bases between the germline ends. The chain's CDR3 is CASSVDAGFDGYTF. DNA of the CDR3: TGTGCCAGCAGCGTAGATGCTGGGTTCGACGGCTACACCTTC.

This rearrangement joins TRBV15 to TRBJ1-1; D might be TRBD1 (6 bases). This CDR3 has 15 amino acids. V lost 2 bases and J lost 1, with 11 bases in between. CDR1 and CDR2 (germline): LNHNV, YYDKDF (reference sequence). In nucleotides, the CDR3 is TGTGCCACCAGCAGATCGGACAGCAAGAACACTGAAGCTTTCTTT. Its translation is CATSRSDSKNTEAFF.

This sequence joins TRBV28 and TRBJ2-5; 7 bases agree with TRBD1. Germline values: CDR1 MDHEN, CDR2 SYDVKM. Losses at the gene ends were 6 bases for V and 4 bases for J; bases not matched to a gene: 2. This CDR3 region has 12 residues. In DNA, the CDR3 is TGTGCCAGCAGAGGGACAGTAGAGACCCAGTACTTC. This encodes CASRGTVETQYF.